Shown below are 8 T cell receptor beta chains from a single sample sequenced in a study of T cells after yellow fever vaccination. One entry per CDR3 protein, called by TCRdb with MiXCR from the 5' RACE reads. Among around 530,000 distinct CDR3 sequences listed, roughly a sixth were seen once. Sequencing was performed on PBMCs, taken 5 days after the first yellow fever vaccination. The receptors derive from a man younger than 35 who received the YFV17D yellow fever vaccine.

In this sample, this clonotype turned up a few times. The chain combines TRBV27 with TRBJ2-2, with D possibly being TRBD1 (5 bases). V dropped 7 bases and J dropped 5 bases, with 11 bases sitting between them. Germline CDR1 is MNHEY and CDR2 is SMNVEV (reference sequence). This CDR3 region has 13 residues. DNA for the CDR3: TGTGCCAGCACCTATGGGGCGACCGGGGAGCTGTTTTTT. Encoded protein: CASTYGATGELFF.

Only a few counts were recorded for this clonotype. The chain carries TRBV5-1 and TRBJ1-6; TRBD1 agrees at 7 bases. The CDR3 covers 16 residues. Germline trimming cut 4 bases from V and 6 bases from J; bases unmatched to any gene: 10. In germline, CDR1 is SGHRS, CDR2 YFSETQ. The CDR3 is CASSAQGPGGNSPLHF. The DNA of the CDR3 is TGCGCCAGCAGCGCACAGGGGCCGGGGGGTAATTCACCCCTCCACTTT.

This chain joins TRBV6-4 and TRBJ1-1; no firm D call. This CDR3 has 13 residues. CDR1 and CDR2 from the germline V gene are MRHNA and SNTAGT. Trimming took 5 bases from V and 5 from J, leaving 12 bases between them. The CDR3 sequence: CASSRTWWTEAFF. Written as DNA, the CDR3 is TGTGCCAGCAGTCGTACATGGTGGACTGAAGCTTTCTTT.

This clonotype was observed a handful of times. This chain uses TRBV7-3 with TRBJ1-1; 7 nucleotides align to TRBD1. Germline V lookup: CDR1 SGHTA, CDR2 FQGTGA. The CDR3 runs 15 residues. J gave up 0 bases and V 5 bases, and 6 bases lay outside the gene matches. The CDR3 nucleotides read TGTGCCAGCAGCCCGGTAGGGGGCATGAACACTGAAGCTTTCTTT. This codes for CASSPVGGMNTEAFF.

The rearrangement links TRBV6-2 or TRBV6-3 to TRBJ2-5; D remains ambiguous. There are 14 residues in the CDR3. The germline V gene encodes CDR1 MNHEY and CDR2 SVGEGT. V lost 6 bases and J 0 bases, leaving 11 bases between the germline ends. CDR3 loop: CASSPYRYQETQYF. As DNA, the CDR3 is TGTGCCAGCAGCCCATACCGCTACCAAGAGACCCAGTACTTC.

This chain uses TRBV6-5 with TRBJ1-1; D is unclear. Germline V gives CDR1 MNHEY, CDR2 SVGAGI. CDR3 length equals 13 residues. V was cut by 2 bases and J by 1 base, with 5 bases left in between. The CDR3 sequence is CASSYGKNTEAFF. CDR3 DNA sequence: TGTGCCAGCAGTTACGGCAAGAACACTGAAGCTTTCTTT.

The J gene is TRBJ1-1, the V gene TRBV5-4; TRBD1 is a possible D gene (6 bases). V lost 2 bases and J lost 5, with 13 bases in between. CDR3 length: 14 residues. Germline loops: CDR1 SGHNT, CDR2 YYREEE (reference sequence). The CDR3 DNA reads TGTGCCAGCAGCTTTGGGGGCGCGAGTACTGAAGCTTTCTTT. Protein product: CASSFGGASTEAFF.

This chain links TRBV20-1 with TRBJ2-2; D gene uncertain. The germline V gene encodes CDR1 DFQATT and CDR2 SNEGSKA (reference sequence). The CDR3 has 14 residues. V was shortened by 2 bases and J by 2 bases, with 9 bases between the two germline ends. The CDR3: CSARPDTNTGELFF. The CDR3 DNA reads as TGCAGTGCTAGACCTGACACCAACACCGGGGAGCTGTTTTTT.